These 2 T cell receptor beta chains were sequenced from one sample in a study of cytomegalovirus exposure and HLA in healthy donors. PCR employed 60 Vbeta and 13 Jbeta primers. Libraries were prepared by immunoSEQ multiplex PCR; TCRdb keeps only in-frame clonotypes and omits some of them. This sample carries some 160,000 clones, almost 80% of them seen once, and the ten largest clones take 1.7%. The material sequenced was PBMCs. These receptors originate from a woman younger than 45 in good health and CMV-seronegative.

This clone was recorded once. The chain is built from TRBV4-3 and TRBJ2-6; D perhaps matches TRBD1 (5 bases). This CDR3 has 16 residues. V was shortened by 1 base and J by 1 base, with 8 bases between the two germline ends. CDR1 is LGHNA and CDR2 is YSLEER in the germline V gene. Here the CDR3 DNA reads TGCGCCAGCAGCCAAGTCTCAGGGTCTGGGGCCAACGTCCTGACTTTC. It yields the protein CASSQVSGSGANVLTF.

The chain has TRBV19 and TRBJ2-5, with 7 nucleotides matching TRBD1. Germline V gives CDR1 LNHDA, CDR2 SQIVND (reference sequence). Unmatched junction bases numbered 14, after V lost 6 bases and J lost 4 bases. This CDR3 has 16 amino acids. The CDR3, as DNA: TGTGCCAGTAGCAGAGCCGGGGTTACAGGGGCAGAGACCCAGTACTTC. This gives the protein CASSRAGVTGAETQYF.